These 19 T cell receptor beta chains were all obtained from the same sample, sequenced in a study of blood T cell repertoires in COVID-19. Repertoires were generated with immunoSEQ multiplex PCR, while TCRdb's copy carries only in-frame clones and drops some. The sample carries about 60,000 clones, about 77% recorded once. Sequences were obtained from peripheral blood. These receptors came from a human donor in a cohort sampled during active COVID-19.

The chain combines TRBV4-3 with TRBJ2-2; 16 bases align to TRBD2. Trimming cost V 7 bases and J 4 bases; bases outside gene matches: 9. The CDR3 extends over 18 amino acids. CDR1 and CDR2 from the germline V gene are LGHNA and YSLEER. CDR3 sequence (DNA): TGCGCCAGCACCGGAGGGACTAGCGGGGGGGCGAGCACCGGGGAGCTGTTTTTT. Encoded protein: CASTGGTSGGASTGELFF.

The rearrangement uses TRBV6-5 and TRBJ2-1, with TRBD2 matching over 16 bases. The CDR3 is made up of 14 amino acids. Losses at the gene ends were 6 bases for V and 15 bases for J; bases not matched to a gene: 8. Germline values: CDR1 MNHEY, CDR2 SVGAGI. In nucleotides, the CDR3 is TGTGCCAGCAGACCGGGACTAGCGGGGGGGTTGCTGTTCTTC. It specifies CASRPGLAGGLLFF.

The chain employs TRBV11-2 and TRBJ2-7; 10 bases line up with TRBD1. J gave up 5 bases and V 1 base, and 8 bases lay outside the gene matches. The CDR3 runs to 16 residues. Germline V gene sequence: CDR1 SGHAT, CDR2 FQNNGV. The CDR3, as DNA: TGTGCCAGCAGCTTAGCGGGAGACAGGGGGCCAAACGAGCAGTACTTC. This translates into CASSLAGDRGPNEQYF. Variable domain in full (rest from reference TRBV11-2 and TRBJ2-7): EAGVAQSPRYKIIEKRQSVAFWCNPISGHATLYWYQQILGQGPKLLIQFQNNGVVDDSQLPKDRFSAERLKGVDSTLKIQPAKLEDSAVYLCASSLAGDRGPNEQYFGPGTRLTVT.

V gene TRBV3-1 (or the pseudogene TRBV3-2) combines with J gene TRBJ1-5, with D perhaps TRBD1 (5 bases). V was trimmed by 3 bases and J by 0 bases, leaving 9 bases between them. The CDR3 runs to 15 residues. Germline V lookup: CDR1 LGHDT, CDR2 YNNKEL (reference sequence). The CDR3 loop reads CASSQGGISNQPQHF. CDR3 DNA sequence: TGTGCCAGCAGCCAGGGGGGGATTAGCAATCAGCCCCAGCATTTT.

The chain combines TRBV18 with TRBJ1-2; the match to TRBD1 covers 11 bases. CDR1 and CDR2 (germline): KGHSH, LQKENI. V was pared by 5 bases and J by 7 bases, with 9 bases of the junction left unmatched. The CDR3 sequence is 15 residues long. CDR3 in DNA: TGTGCCAGCTCATCAAAACCGGGACAGGGGGTTGGCTACACCTTC. Protein product: CASSSKPGQGVGYTF.

The chain employs TRBV5-6 and TRBJ1-2; 7 nucleotides agree with TRBD1. The germline V gene has CDR1 SGHDT and CDR2 YYEEEE. This CDR3 spans 14 amino acids. The J segment lost 5 bases and the V segment lost 3 bases, leaving 7 bases of the junction unmatched. The CDR3 protein is CASSSDRTWYGYTF. DNA for the CDR3: TGTGCCAGCAGCTCGGACAGGACCTGGTATGGCTACACCTTC.

V is TRBV5-1 and J is TRBJ1-1; no clear D gene. Trimming removed 0 bases at V and 1 base at J, with 7 bases between. The CDR3 length is 14 residues. The germline V gene has CDR1 SGHRS and CDR2 YFSETQ. The CDR3 nucleotides read TGCGCCAGCAGCTTGGACAGAGCGAACACTGAAGCTTTCTTT. Amino acids: CASSLDRANTEAFF.

The V gene is TRBV3-1 (or the pseudogene TRBV3-2), the J gene TRBJ2-7; tentatively, D is TRBD1 (6 bases). CDR3 length equals 14 residues. Trimming shortened V by 1 base and J by 4 bases, and 11 bases separated the two germline ends. Per germline, CDR1 LGHDT and CDR2 YNNKEL (reference sequence). The CDR3 spells CASSQGRGIYEQYF. DNA for the CDR3: TGTGCCAGCAGCCAAGGCAGGGGCATATACGAGCAGTACTTC.

The V gene is TRBV15, the J gene TRBJ2-5; no definite D call. CDR3 length equals 14 residues. In germline, CDR1 is LNHNV, CDR2 YYDKDF (reference sequence). Trimming removed 4 bases from V and 5 bases from J, with 14 bases in between. CDR3 coding DNA: TGTGCCACCAGCACGACTCGCCGGCGGGAGACCCAGTACTTC. The encoded protein is CATSTTRRRETQYF.

The genes are TRBV11-2 and TRBJ2-1, with TRBD2 matching over 10 bases. Germline CDR1 is SGHAT and CDR2 is FQNNGV. V was clipped by 5 bases and J by 8 bases; unmatched bases: 12. The CDR3 runs 16 residues. CDR3: CASSRLGSGGDHEQFF. The CDR3 DNA sequence: TGTGCCAGCAGCCGATTGGGGAGCGGGGGGGATCATGAGCAGTTCTTC.

This chain joins TRBV29-1 and TRBJ2-3; D not resolved. The CDR3 contains 13 residues. Trimming left V 4 bases short and J 1 base short, with 9 bases between. CDR1 SQVTM and CDR2 ANQGSEA come from the germline V gene. The CDR3 DNA is TGCAGCGTTGTTACAATCGGCACAGATACGCAGTATTTT. Protein product: CSVVTIGTDTQYF.

The genes are TRBV18 and TRBJ2-7; 9 bases align to TRBD2. Unmatched junction bases numbered 4, after V lost 6 bases and J lost 1 base. Per germline, CDR1 KGHSH and CDR2 LQKENI. CDR3 length: 14 residues. The CDR3: CASSGAGGSYEQYF. In DNA form, the CDR3 reads TGTGCCAGCTCTGGAGCGGGAGGTTCCTACGAGCAGTACTTC.

V usage is TRBV4-3 and J usage is TRBJ1-1; 7 positions agree with TRBD1. CDR3 size: 16 residues. CDR1 is LGHNA, CDR2 YSLEER, per germline. The V segment lost 0 bases and the J segment 6 bases; nucleotides outside the gene matches: 10. The CDR3 spells CASSQDWETGKAEAFF. CDR3 sequence (DNA): TGCGCCAGCAGCCAAGATTGGGAGACAGGGAAGGCTGAAGCTTTCTTT.

The chain recombines TRBV19 with TRBJ2-2, with TRBD1 matching over 8 bases. V dropped 6 bases and J dropped 4; count of bases not matched to a gene: 7. Per germline, CDR1 LNHDA and CDR2 SQIVND (reference sequence). This CDR3 is 15 amino acids long. The DNA for the CDR3 is TGTGCCAGTAGCCGGACAGGGACGGGCACCGGGGAGCTGTTTTTT. This codes for CASSRTGTGTGELFF. Drawing the rest from reference TRBV19 and TRBJ2-2, the complete variable domain is DGGITQSPKYLFRKEGQNVTLSCEQNLNHDAMYWYRQDPGQGLRLIYYSQIVNDFQKGDIAEGYSVSREKKESFPLTVTSAQKNPTAFYLCASSRTGTGTGELFFGEGSRLTVL.

The chain has TRBV28 and TRBJ1-2, with 7 bases matching TRBD1. Germline-derived CDR1 and CDR2 are MDHEN and SYDVKM. Trimming took 6 bases from V and 4 from J; bases not matched to a gene: 5. CDR3 length: 13 amino acids. In DNA, the CDR3 is TGTGCCAGCAGAGATGGGACAGTCTATGGCTACACCTTC. This sequence encodes CASRDGTVYGYTF.

This chain uses TRBV27 with TRBJ2-3; possible D gene TRBD1, 6 bases. V was cut by 6 bases and J by 0 bases, with 16 bases left in between. Germline V gives CDR1 MNHEY, CDR2 SMNVEV (reference sequence). The CDR3 runs to 16 residues. CDR3 bases: TGTGCCAGCAGCTCGAACAGGGCTCTCAGCACAGATACGCAGTATTTT. Its translation: CASSSNRALSTDTQYF.

The chain links TRBV10-3 to TRBJ2-7; no clear D gene. The V end lost 3 bases, the J end lost 4 bases, and 19 bases lay between the germline ends. Per germline, CDR1 ENHRY and CDR2 SYGVKD. The length of the CDR3 is 16 residues. CDR3: CAISDPRLAAAYEQYF. In nucleotides, the CDR3 is TGTGCCATCAGTGACCCCAGACTCGCGGCTGCGTACGAGCAGTACTTC.

The chain is built from TRBV18 and TRBJ2-5, with TRBD2 identical over 7 bases. CDR1 KGHSH and CDR2 LQKENI come from the germline V gene. V was pared by 3 bases and J by 6 bases, with 10 bases of the junction left unmatched. This CDR3 comprises 15 residues. The CDR3 DNA follows: TGTGCCAGCTCACCGGCGGGGGAAGGGATGAAGACCCAGTACTTC. This encodes CASSPAGEGMKTQYF.

The DNA for the CDR3 is TGTGCCATCAGTGCGGGGACAGGGGGTAAGTCACCCCTCCACTTT. Translated, it gives CAISAGTGGKSPLHF. The V and J genes are TRBV10-3 and TRBJ1-6, with TRBD1 matching 11 bases. The CDR3 covers 15 residues. CDR1 ENHRY and CDR2 SYGVKD come from the germline V gene. Trimming took 4 bases from V and 10 from J; bases not matched to a gene: 6.